A single sample is the source of the 32 T cell receptor beta chains below, sequenced in a study of T-cell memory formation after mild COVID-19. TCRdb re-called the 5' RACE reads with MiXCR, one entry per CDR3 protein. The top ten hold 24% of the sample, which has about 60,000 distinct CDR3 sequences, 9% to 15% seen once. Input material: PBMCs or a T cell subset sorted from them (not recorded which). Receptor source: a man younger than 35 who had mild COVID-19 (a few samples of this study predate the infection). Cell type and time point are not known.

The chain uses TRBV7-6 and TRBJ2-5; no definite D call. The CDR3 is made up of 12 amino acids. Germline CDR1 reads SGHVS; CDR2 reads FNYEAQ. The germline V and J ends were trimmed by 3 bases and 1 base, with 3 bases remaining between them. As DNA, the CDR3 is TGTGCCAGCAGCTTCCCCCAAGAGACCCAGTACTTC. It translates to CASSFPQETQYF. Based on the CDR3 plus reference TRBV7-6 and TRBJ2-5, the full variable domain is GAGVSQSPRYKVTKRGQDVALRCDPISGHVSLYWYRQALGQGPEFLTYFNYEAQQDKSGLPNDRFSAERPEGSISTLTIQRTEQRDSAMYRCASSFPQETQYFGPGTRLLVL.

In this sample, this clonotype turned up a few times. The chain uses TRBV4-1 and TRBJ1-4, with a possible D match to TRBD1 (6 bases). The germline V gene encodes CDR1 MGHRA and CDR2 YSYEKL. Trimming shortened V by 0 bases and J by 5 bases, and 10 bases separated the two germline ends. The CDR3 runs to 15 residues. CDR3: CASSQEVTGNEKLFF. CDR3 nucleotides: TGCGCCAGCAGCCAAGAGGTCACAGGGAATGAAAAACTGTTTTTT.

This sequence joins TRBV29-1 and TRBJ2-4; TRBD1 might be the D (6 bases). V lost 6 bases and J lost 0, with 12 bases in between. CDR1 is SQVTM, CDR2 ANQGSEA, per germline. The CDR3 extends over 14 amino acids. The CDR3 DNA follows: TGCAGCGTAGGGGACACCCTAGCCAAAAACATTCAGTACTTC. Translation gives CSVGDTLAKNIQYF.

This chain connects TRBV27 to TRBJ2-7; the match to TRBD2 covers 8 bases. Losses at the gene ends were 2 bases for V and 2 bases for J; bases not matched to a gene: 5. CDR1 is MNHEY and CDR2 is SMNVEV in the germline V gene (reference sequence). CDR3 length equals 15 residues. CDR3 nucleotide sequence: TGTGCCAGCAGTTTAATGCGCGGGGGGACCTACGAGCAGTACGTC. Protein product: CASSLMRGGTYEQYV.

This clonotype was picked up many times. The rearrangement links TRBV25-1 to TRBJ2-7; D is undetermined. Germline values: CDR1 MGHDK, CDR2 SYGVNS. V lost 0 bases, J lost 3 bases, and 6 bases lay in between. The CDR3 loop spans 13 amino acids. CDR3: CASSEYPGYEQYF. The CDR3 region has the DNA TGTGCCAGCAGTGAATACCCAGGCTACGAGCAGTACTTC.

In this sample, this clonotype turned up many times. V and J are TRBV6-5 and TRBJ2-5, with D hard to call. CDR3 length: 16 amino acids. The germline CDR1 and CDR2 sequences are MNHEY and SVGAGI. The V end lost 0 bases, the J end lost 0 bases, and 11 bases lay between the germline ends. The CDR3 here is CASSYSGAADQETQYF. The CDR3, as DNA: TGTGCCAGCAGTTACTCGGGCGCAGCCGACCAAGAGACCCAGTACTTC.

This clonotype was seen a few times. The genes are TRBV7-8 and TRBJ2-3; D assignment may be TRBD1 or TRBD2 (5 bases each). The germline V and J ends were trimmed by 1 base and 2 bases, with 16 bases remaining between them. Germline assignment: CDR1 SGHVS and CDR2 FQNEAQ. The CDR3 totals 17 residues. The CDR3 sequence: CASSLVRPGAVTDTQYF. The CDR3 bases are TGTGCCAGCAGCTTAGTAAGGCCCGGGGCGGTCACAGATACGCAGTATTTT.

The chain carries TRBV28 and TRBJ2-3, with 7 nucleotides matching TRBD1. Germline-derived CDR1 and CDR2 are MDHEN and SYDVKM. The CDR3 sequence is 14 residues long. Unmatched junction bases numbered 7, after V lost 8 bases and J lost 2 bases. The CDR3 region has the DNA TGTGCCAGCCGCACCGGGACAGCCACAGATACGCAGTATTTT. Protein sequence: CASRTGTATDTQYF.

The chain joins TRBV7-2 to TRBJ1-5; 8 positions match TRBD1. Germline V gene data show CDR1 as SGHTA and CDR2 as FQGNSA. This CDR3 is 16 amino acids long. The trim removed 5 bases at V and 6 bases at J, leaving 12 bases unmatched. CDR3 loop: CASSATGTGFVQPQHF. The DNA of the CDR3 is TGTGCCAGCAGCGCGACCGGGACAGGATTTGTTCAGCCCCAGCATTTT.

This clonotype occurred a few times. V gene TRBV6-5 combines with J gene TRBJ2-2; the match to TRBD2 covers 8 bases. V gave up 0 bases and J gave up 0 bases; unmatched junction bases: 3. Germline CDR1 and CDR2: MNHEY and SVGAGI. The CDR3 runs 17 residues. The CDR3: CASSYSRLASNTGELFF. In DNA form, the CDR3 reads TGTGCCAGCAGTTACTCCCGACTAGCGTCGAACACCGGGGAGCTGTTTTTT.

Only a few counts were recorded for this clonotype. One end of the junction does not line up with germline, which may come from a read error. V and J are TRBV20-1 and TRBJ1-2; 7 positions agree with TRBD1. The CDR3 contains 12 residues. Germline V gene sequence: CDR1 DFQATT, CDR2 SNEGSKA (reference sequence). CDR3 nucleotide sequence: TGTATCGGACAGGCCGCTAACTATGGCTACACCTTC. Encoded protein: CIGQAANYGYTF.

This clonotype has a count of ten or more. The rearrangement joins TRBV19 to TRBJ2-1; D could derive from TRBD1 or TRBD2 (6 bases each). The CDR3 is 15 residues long. CDR1 is LNHDA, CDR2 SQIVND, per germline (reference sequence). V was clipped by 3 bases and J by 2 bases, with 11 bases between them. The CDR3 coding sequence is TGTGCCAGTAGTATTGAGGGGGGCGCCTACAATGAGCAGTTCTTC. Translating it yields CASSIEGGAYNEQFF. Full variable domain (remainder filled in from reference TRBV19 and TRBJ2-1): DGGITQSPKYLFRKEGQNVTLSCEQNLNHDAMYWYRQDPGQGLRLIYYSQIVNDFQKGDIAEGYSVSREKKESFPLTVTSAQKNPTAFYLCASSIEGGAYNEQFFGPGTRLTVL.

The chain couples TRBV6-6 to TRBJ1-2, with D unresolved. The CDR3 length is 13 residues. The germline gives CDR1 MNHNY, CDR2 SVGAGI (reference sequence). Trimming took 4 bases from V and 3 from J, leaving 9 bases between them. CDR3: CASSWWQYYGYTF. The CDR3 DNA reads TGTGCCAGCAGTTGGTGGCAGTACTATGGCTACACCTTC.

This clonotype showed up just a few times. The CDR3 loop reads CASRGLTYEQYF. The DNA of the CDR3 is TGTGCCAGCAGGGGGCTTACCTACGAGCAGTACTTC. V usage is TRBV2 and J usage is TRBJ2-7; D might be TRBD1 (5 bases). CDR1 and CDR2 (germline): SNHLY, FYNNEI. Trimming took off 6 bases at V and 2 bases at J, with 8 bases between the two ends. The CDR3 covers 12 residues.

Many counts were recorded for this clonotype. This sequence joins TRBV12-3 or TRBV12-4 and TRBJ1-2; D is possibly TRBD1 (5 bases). V was clipped by 6 bases and J by 5 bases, with 10 bases between them. CDR3 length equals 12 residues. In DNA form, the CDR3 reads TGTGCCAGCAGGAACAGGAGTTATGGCTACACCTTC. This gives the protein CASRNRSYGYTF.

This clonotype has at least ten counts. This sequence joins TRBV5-1 and TRBJ2-3, with TRBD2 as a possible D gene (6 bases). CDR3 length equals 15 residues. With 0 bases removed from V and 1 base from J, the gap between germline ends came to 9 bases. Germline lookup yields CDR1 SGHRS and CDR2 YFSETQ. The CDR3 sequence is CASSLVPGGTDTQYF. CDR3 DNA: TGCGCCAGCAGCTTGGTTCCGGGGGGCACAGATACGCAGTATTTT.

This clonotype turned up a few times. The chain recombines TRBV3-1 with TRBJ2-3, with D perhaps TRBD1 or TRBD2 (5 bases each). CDR3 length equals 14 residues. Germline CDR1 LGHDT, CDR2 YNNKEL (reference sequence). V shed 0 bases and J shed 1 base, with 5 bases lying between them. The CDR3 nucleotides are TGTGCCAGCAGCCAAGAGGGGGGCACAGATACGCAGTATTTT. Translation gives CASSQEGGTDTQYF.

This clonotype was counted a few times. The rearrangement links TRBV7-3 to TRBJ2-1, with a possible D match to TRBD1 (6 bases). The V and J ends lost 0 bases and 8 bases respectively, with 8 bases between them. Germline CDR1 and CDR2: SGHTA and FQGTGA. This CDR3 is built from 13 residues. CDR3 coding DNA: TGTGCCAGCAGCTTAACGGCAGGGGATGAGCAGTTCTTC. Encoded protein: CASSLTAGDEQFF.

The V call is TRBV7-4, the J call TRBJ2-1, with no clear D. This CDR3 region has 15 residues. Germline loops: CDR1 SGHVT, CDR2 SQSDAQ. The V and J ends lost 2 bases and 8 bases respectively, with 16 bases between them. This chain's CDR3 is CASSLLRHKVDEQFF. The CDR3 nucleotides are TGTGCCAGCAGCTTACTGCGGCATAAGGTGGATGAGCAGTTCTTC.

The sample holds a few counts of this clonotype. The CDR3 DNA is TGTGCCAGCAGCCCCCTGGGAGCGGGGGGACAAGAGACCCAGTACTTC. Residues: CASSPLGAGGQETQYF. The chain couples TRBV7-9 to TRBJ2-5; 9 bases align to TRBD2. The V and J ends lost 5 bases and 2 bases, in that order; junction bases with no gene match: 9. The germline gives CDR1 SEHNR, CDR2 FQNEAQ (reference sequence). The length of the CDR3 is 16 residues.

This clonotype came up a few times. This chain joins TRBV7-2 and TRBJ2-5; D ambiguous. The CDR3 length is 14 residues. Trimming took off 5 bases at V and 7 bases at J, with 17 bases between the two ends. In germline, CDR1 is SGHTA, CDR2 FQGNSA. The CDR3 protein is CASSPVRNLGTQYF. The CDR3 DNA sequence: TGTGCCAGCAGCCCGGTGAGGAATCTGGGGACCCAGTACTTC.

This clonotype was seen a few times. The chain combines TRBV20-1 with TRBJ2-7; 7 bases match TRBD1. Germline V gene sequence: CDR1 DFQATT, CDR2 SNEGSKA (reference sequence). The trim removed 4 bases at V and 2 bases at J, leaving 5 bases unmatched. CDR3 size: 13 residues. The CDR3 sequence is CSAISDRAYEQYV. In DNA form, the CDR3 reads TGCAGTGCTATATCAGACAGGGCCTACGAGCAGTACGTC.

V is TRBV7-2 and J is TRBJ1-1; D unresolved. This CDR3 has 11 residues. Between the trimmed V and J ends, which lost 4 bases and 7 bases, there was a span of 7 bases. Germline loops: CDR1 SGHTA, CDR2 FQGNSA. The CDR3 DNA reads as TGTGCCAGCAGCTCCAGACTTGAAGCTTTCTTT. This gives the protein CASSSRLEAFF.

This clonotype was recorded at least ten times. This rearrangement joins TRBV5-1 to TRBJ2-1; 7 positions match TRBD2. V was pared by 0 bases and J by 9 bases, with 6 bases of the junction left unmatched. This CDR3 comprises 14 residues. CDR1 and CDR2 (germline): SGHRS, YFSETQ. The CDR3 DNA reads as TGCGCCAGCAGCTTGGATGGACTAGTGGGTGAGCAGTTCTTC. This gives the protein CASSLDGLVGEQFF.

This clonotype was counted at least ten times. V and J are TRBV7-8 and TRBJ2-7, with D possibly matching TRBD1 (6 bases). The length of the CDR3 is 13 residues. CDR1 and CDR2 (germline): SGHVS, FQNEAQ. V gave up 5 bases and J gave up 3 bases, with 11 bases separating them. DNA for the CDR3: TGTGCCAGCAGCCTGGACAGCCTCTACGAGCAGTACGTC. This translates into CASSLDSLYEQYV.

This clonotype was detected only a few times. This chain links TRBV2 with TRBJ2-2; D may be TRBD1 (5 bases). Germline CDR1 is SNHLY and CDR2 is FYNNEI. The V end lost 7 bases, the J end lost 0 bases, and 9 bases lay between the germline ends. The CDR3 runs to 14 residues. CDR3 nucleotides: TGTGCCAGCACTGCGACAGCGAACACCGGGGAGCTGTTTTTT. The encoded protein is CASTATANTGELFF.

This clonotype was found many times. The CDR3 loop reads CASSLAPSGGVEQFF. The CDR3 DNA sequence: TGCGCCAGCAGCTTGGCCCCCTCAGGGGGCGTAGAGCAGTTCTTC. This rearrangement joins TRBV5-1 to TRBJ2-1, with 8 bases matching TRBD1. J was trimmed by 10 bases and V by 0 bases; bases with no gene match: 9. Germline CDR1 is SGHRS and CDR2 is YFSETQ. The CDR3 length is 15 residues.

This clonotype was observed at least ten times. V gene TRBV7-9 combines with J gene TRBJ1-2, with D perhaps matching TRBD1 (6 bases). CDR1 is SEHNR, CDR2 FQNEAQ, per germline (reference sequence). Trimming took off 0 bases at V and 8 bases at J, with 16 bases between the two ends. The CDR3 consists of 15 residues. The CDR3, as DNA: TGTGCCAGCAGCTTAGCGAATGCAGGGGTCCAGGGCTACACCTTC. It translates to CASSLANAGVQGYTF.

The rearrangement joins TRBV15 to TRBJ1-1; TRBD1 aligns across 9 bases. The CDR3 length is 14 residues. V lost 5 bases and J lost 5; bases outside the gene matches: 6. Germline values: CDR1 LNHNV, CDR2 YYDKDF (reference sequence). The CDR3: CATSVDRGRTEAFF. The CDR3 DNA reads as TGTGCCACCAGCGTCGACAGGGGGAGGACTGAAGCTTTCTTT.

This clonotype was seen at least ten times. The rearrangement links TRBV20-1 to TRBJ2-1; 8 bases map to TRBD2. Germline values: CDR1 DFQATT, CDR2 SNEGSKA (reference sequence). This CDR3 spans 15 amino acids. V lost 0 bases, J lost 2 bases, and 3 bases stayed unmatched. The CDR3 DNA follows: TGCAGTGCTAGAGATGGAGCGGGGGCCTACAATGAGCAGTTCTTC. Encoded protein: CSARDGAGAYNEQFF.

This clonotype has ten or more counts. The genes are TRBV5-1 and TRBJ2-1; the match to TRBD2 covers 8 bases. The CDR3 sequence is 17 residues long. V lost 0 bases and J lost 8; bases outside the gene matches: 13. Germline CDR1 is SGHRS and CDR2 is YFSETQ. DNA of the CDR3: TGCGCCAGCAGCTTGGTACTGGCGGGGGGCCAGTGGGATGAGCAGTTCTTC. Amino acid sequence: CASSLVLAGGQWDEQFF.

In its sample, this clonotype was seen a few times. The rearrangement links TRBV5-1 to TRBJ2-2; a possible D gene is TRBD2 (7 bases). Germline V gene data show CDR1 as SGHRS and CDR2 as YFSETQ. The CDR3 is 16 amino acids. V was shortened by 2 bases and J by 3 bases, with 14 bases between the two germline ends. In DNA, the CDR3 is TGCGCCAGCAGCTTTTTCAGGGGAGGGGACACCGGGGAGCTGTTTTTT. Translating gives CASSFFRGGDTGELFF.